Listed here are 4 T cell receptor beta chains from one sample, sequenced in a study of cytomegalovirus exposure and HLA in healthy donors. A multiplex PCR was run with 60 Vbeta primers and 13 Jbeta primers. Libraries were prepared by immunoSEQ multiplex PCR; TCRdb keeps only in-frame clonotypes and omits some of them. The sample yields about 41,000 clones, over 70% seen once. Material for sequencing was PBMCs. These receptors were obtained from a man aged 50 or older in good health and CMV-seronegative.

The rearrangement links TRBV19 to TRBJ1-1, with a tentative D call TRBD1 (6 bases). Trimming took 8 bases from V and 1 from J, leaving 11 bases between them. Per germline, CDR1 LNHDA and CDR2 SQIVND (reference sequence). This CDR3 is 13 amino acids long. CDR3 in amino acids: CASSDRPNTEAFF. For the CDR3, the DNA is TGTGCCAGTTCTGACAGGCCGAACACTGAAGCTTTCTTT.

This CDR3 reads CASSEPGGLGNQPQHF. DNA for the CDR3: TGTGCCAGCAGTGAACCCGGGGGGCTCGGCAATCAGCCCCAGCATTTT. The gene calls are TRBV6-1 and TRBJ1-5; the D gene is possibly TRBD1 (6 bases). The CDR3 length is 16 residues. V was pared by 2 bases and J by 2 bases, with 13 bases between. The germline V gene encodes CDR1 MNHNS and CDR2 SASEGT.

The rearrangement joins TRBV6-5 to TRBJ2-2, with D hard to call. CDR1 and CDR2 from the germline V gene are MNHEY and SVGAGI. The germline V and J ends were trimmed by 2 bases and 4 bases, with 8 bases remaining between them. CDR3 length: 14 amino acids. CDR3 in DNA: TGTGCCAGCAGTTACGATTCCGGCACCGGGGAGCTGTTTTTT. Its protein is CASSYDSGTGELFF.

This clone has a handful of counts. The chain carries TRBV5-6 and TRBJ2-3, with 7 bases lining up with TRBD2. Germline CDR1 SGHDT, CDR2 YYEEEE. With 4 bases clipped from V and 0 bases from J, the junction kept 8 bases outside the gene matches. The CDR3 is 16 amino acids. As DNA, the CDR3 is TGTGCCAGCAGCGAAAAACTAGCGTCTAGCACAGATACGCAGTATTTT. This codes for CASSEKLASSTDTQYF.